What follows are 5 T cell receptor beta chains derived from one specimen sequenced in a study of blood T cell repertoires in COVID-19. Sequencing was performed with immunoSEQ multiplex PCR; in TCRdb, only in-frame clones are kept and a portion is missing. This table holds 160,000 or so clones, 85% found once. The sample taken for sequencing was peripheral blood. The source is a middle-aged man with acute or convalescent COVID-19.

This clone was counted a few times. The chain has TRBV5-4 and TRBJ2-7; 10 bases line up with TRBD1. Germline lookup yields CDR1 SGHNT and CDR2 YYREEE (reference sequence). The CDR3 is 15 residues long. The V gene end was trimmed by 2 bases and the J gene end by 4 bases; junction bases not matched to a gene: 6. This chain's CDR3 is CASSFPGTGVYEQYF. The CDR3 coding sequence is TGTGCCAGCAGCTTCCCCGGGACAGGGGTTTACGAGCAGTACTTC.

The rearrangement uses TRBV20-1 and TRBJ1-2; a possible D gene is TRBD1 (6 bases). This CDR3 has 12 residues. Per the germline V gene, CDR1 is DFQATT and CDR2 is SNEGSKA (reference sequence). V shed 3 bases and J shed 9 bases, with 14 bases lying between them. CDR3 amino acids: CSASGAGESYTF. CDR3 coding DNA: TGCAGTGCTAGTGGCGCAGGGGAGAGCTACACCTTC.

This clone has a handful of counts. V and J are TRBV7-2 and TRBJ1-1, with D perhaps TRBD1 (5 bases). Germline CDR1 and CDR2: SGHTA and FQGNSA. CDR3 length equals 14 residues. V lost 2 bases and J 6 bases, leaving 13 bases between the germline ends. The CDR3 spells CASSLQGPVPEAFF. CDR3 bases: TGTGCCAGCAGCTTACAGGGCCCGGTACCTGAAGCTTTCTTT.

The table lists this clone with a few counts. The J gene is TRBJ2-3, the V gene TRBV11-2; 7 bases fit TRBD2. J lost 5 bases, V lost 1 base, and 3 bases had no gene match. This CDR3 is built from 14 residues. Per the germline V gene, CDR1 is SGHAT and CDR2 is FQNNGV. CDR3 sequence: CASSLASGEDTQYF. The CDR3 DNA reads as TGTGCCAGCAGCTTAGCCAGCGGGGAAGATACGCAGTATTTT. The full variable domain, its missing parts supplied by reference TRBV11-2 and TRBJ2-3, is EAGVAQSPRYKIIEKRQSVAFWCNPISGHATLYWYQQILGQGPKLLIQFQNNGVVDDSQLPKDRFSAERLKGVDSTLKIQPAKLEDSAVYLCASSLASGEDTQYFGPGTRLTVL.

This clone was found once. The chain has TRBV11-2 and TRBJ1-6; the D is unclear. CDR3 length equals 16 residues. CDR1 is SGHAT, CDR2 FQNNGV, per germline. Trimming pared 5 bases from V and 7 bases from J, leaving 18 bases between. The CDR3 region is CASSPFGRESNSPLHF. CDR3 nucleotide sequence: TGTGCCAGCAGCCCTTTCGGGAGGGAATCGAATTCACCCCTCCACTTT.